These 14 T cell receptor beta chains were all obtained from the same sample, sequenced in a study of radiation and T cells in renal cell carcinoma. The assay was immunoSEQ multiplex PCR, and TCRdb's table has in-frame clones only and misses some. The data show roughly 140,000 clones, roughly 90% seen once. This sample's time point: blood 2 weeks post-SBRT. Indicated treatment: 15 Gy SBRT to primary tumor, nephrectomy 4 weeks later. This specimen was blood, taken from a patient whose treatment included radiotherapy and nephrectomy. Source of these receptors: a woman in her fifties or sixties with renal cell carcinoma.

This chain uses TRBV4-3 with TRBJ2-3; tentatively, D is TRBD2 (5 bases). From germline, CDR1 is LGHNA and CDR2 YSLEER. Trimming stripped 1 base from V and 2 bases from J, with 10 bases between. This CDR3 is built from 15 residues. CDR3 sequence: CASSQVSGVTDTQYF. CDR3 DNA sequence: TGCGCCAGCAGCCAAGTATCCGGGGTCACAGATACGCAGTATTTT.

The rearrangement joins TRBV30 to TRBJ1-1, with D perhaps TRBD1 (5 bases). CDR1 and CDR2 from the germline V gene are GTSNPN and SVGIG (reference sequence). The V end lost 2 bases, the J end lost 4 bases, and 14 bases lay between the germline ends. This CDR3 spans 14 amino acids. CDR3 nucleotide sequence: TGTGCCTGGAGTACTCCGTATGGGGGCACTGAAGCTTTCTTT. Encoded protein: CAWSTPYGGTEAFF.

The chain couples TRBV4-1 to TRBJ2-5; TRBD2 agrees at 9 bases. The CDR3 is 15 amino acids. The V gene end was trimmed by 1 base and the J gene end by 5 bases; junction bases not matched to a gene: 5. The V gene's germline CDR1 is MGHRA and CDR2 YSYEKL. As DNA, the CDR3 is TGCGCCAGCAGCCAAGCAGGACTAGCGTCGGAGACCCAGTACTTC. It is translated as CASSQAGLASETQYF.

The V call is TRBV5-6, the J call TRBJ2-5; D gene unclear. The CDR3 covers 14 residues. The V and J ends lost 4 bases and 5 bases respectively, with 15 bases between them. Germline loops: CDR1 SGHDT, CDR2 YYEEEE. CDR3 sequence (DNA): TGTGCCAGCAGCCGCCGGACCTTAGGGGAGACCCAGTACTTC. This sequence encodes CASSRRTLGETQYF. Drawing the rest from reference TRBV5-6 and TRBJ2-5, the complete variable domain is DAGVTQSPTHLIKTRGQQVTLRCSPKSGHDTVSWYQQALGQGPQFIFQYYEEEERQRGNFPDRFSGHQFPNYSSELNVNALLLGDSALYLCASSRRTLGETQYFGPGTRLLVL.

There are a few counts of this clone. The V and J genes are TRBV19 and TRBJ1-5; D is possibly TRBD1 (5 bases). Between the trimmed V and J ends, which lost 4 bases and 3 bases, there was a span of 16 bases. CDR3 length equals 16 residues. Germline V CDR1 and CDR2: LNHDA, SQIVND (reference sequence). As DNA, the CDR3 is TGTGCCAGTAGTACCCTAGGGAGGGGCCCCAATCAGCCCCAGCATTTT. It yields the protein CASSTLGRGPNQPQHF.

The V gene is TRBV7-9, the J gene TRBJ1-1, with D uncertain. CDR3 size: 12 residues. Germline CDR1 is SEHNR and CDR2 is FQNEAQ (reference sequence). The ends were cut back, 1 base at V and 6 bases at J, with 6 bases in the middle. The CDR3 sequence is CASSLVGAEAFF. CDR3 in DNA: TGTGCCAGCAGCTTAGTGGGCGCTGAAGCTTTCTTT.

The gene calls are TRBV7-2 and TRBJ1-1, with D perhaps TRBD1 (6 bases). Germline loops: CDR1 SGHTA, CDR2 FQGNSA. The CDR3 contains 14 residues. V was pared by 4 bases and J by 0 bases, with 9 bases between. CDR3 DNA: TGTGCCAGCAGCTCGACAGGTTTGAACACTGAAGCTTTCTTT. Protein: CASSSTGLNTEAFF.

This rearrangement joins TRBV6-1 to TRBJ1-1; D uncertain. CDR3 length: 15 residues. Germline CDR1 reads MNHNS; CDR2 reads SASEGT. With 5 bases removed from V and 4 bases from J, the gap between germline ends came to 17 bases. CDR3 amino acids: CASSFSGEVGTEAFF. The CDR3 DNA is TGTGCCAGCAGTTTTAGTGGGGAAGTAGGCACTGAAGCTTTCTTT.

CDR3: CASSFRTVRETQYF. The CDR3 DNA sequence: TGTGCCAGCAGTTTCCGGACGGTGCGAGAGACCCAGTACTTC. The V and J genes are TRBV6-5 and TRBJ2-5; D ambiguous. This CDR3 is built from 14 residues. V was pared by 4 bases and J by 4 bases, with 13 bases between. The germline V gene encodes CDR1 MNHEY and CDR2 SVGAGI.

CDR3 in DNA: TGTGCCAGCAGCTTACTGATAGGATCGGATGAGCAGTTCTTC. Its translation: CASSLLIGSDEQFF. This chain joins TRBV7-9 and TRBJ2-1; no definite D call. There are 14 residues in the CDR3. Germline CDR1 and CDR2: SEHNR and FQNEAQ (reference sequence). The V and J ends lost 2 bases and 8 bases respectively, with 13 bases between them.

V and J are TRBV6-6 and TRBJ1-1; possibly TRBD1 for D (5 bases). V was cut by 6 bases and J by 1 base, with 12 bases left in between. This CDR3 spans 14 amino acids. CDR1 MNHNY and CDR2 SVGAGI come from the germline V gene (reference sequence). The CDR3 protein is CASSTRDGNTEAFF. The CDR3 coding sequence is TGTGCCAGCAGCACCAGGGACGGGAACACTGAAGCTTTCTTT.

This clone was seen just once. The V gene is TRBV6-5, the J gene TRBJ1-1; D uncertain. Germline V gene lookup returns CDR1 MNHEY and CDR2 SVGAGI. CDR3 length: 15 amino acids. The V and J ends lost 0 bases and 2 bases respectively, with 10 bases between them. Here the CDR3 DNA reads TGTGCCAGCAGTTACTCGAAACAAGTAAACACTGAAGCTTTCTTT. Translation gives CASSYSKQVNTEAFF.

J is TRBJ2-3 and V is TRBV7-2; D uncertain. V dropped 3 bases and J dropped 0 bases, with 10 bases sitting between them. The CDR3 is 15 residues long. CDR1 and CDR2 from the germline V gene are SGHTA and FQGNSA. The CDR3 nucleotides read TGTGCCAGCAGCTTCGTAGGCCCTAGCACAGATACGCAGTATTTT. Its translation: CASSFVGPSTDTQYF.

This clone was seen just once. This chain links TRBV29-1 with TRBJ2-6; D possibly corresponds to TRBD1 (6 bases). The CDR3 is made up of 14 amino acids. Trimming cost V 6 bases and J 4 bases, with 13 bases left between them. Germline V lookup: CDR1 SQVTM, CDR2 ANQGSEA. The CDR3 coding sequence is TGCAGCGTCGGGACAACCACAGGGGCCAACGTCCTGACTTTC. It is translated as CSVGTTTGANVLTF.